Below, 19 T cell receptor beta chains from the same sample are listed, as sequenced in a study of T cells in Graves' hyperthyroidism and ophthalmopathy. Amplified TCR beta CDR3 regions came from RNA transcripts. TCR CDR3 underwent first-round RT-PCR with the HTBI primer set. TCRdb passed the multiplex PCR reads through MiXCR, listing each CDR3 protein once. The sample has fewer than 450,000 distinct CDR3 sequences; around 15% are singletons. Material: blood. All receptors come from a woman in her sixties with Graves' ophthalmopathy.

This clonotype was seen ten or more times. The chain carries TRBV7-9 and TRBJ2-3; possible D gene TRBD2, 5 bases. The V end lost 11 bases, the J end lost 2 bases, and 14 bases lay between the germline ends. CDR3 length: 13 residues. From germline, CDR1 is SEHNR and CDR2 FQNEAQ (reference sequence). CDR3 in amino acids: CAGGGSSTDTQYF. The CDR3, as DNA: TGTGCCGGCGGCGGGTCCTCCACAGATACGCAGTATTTT.

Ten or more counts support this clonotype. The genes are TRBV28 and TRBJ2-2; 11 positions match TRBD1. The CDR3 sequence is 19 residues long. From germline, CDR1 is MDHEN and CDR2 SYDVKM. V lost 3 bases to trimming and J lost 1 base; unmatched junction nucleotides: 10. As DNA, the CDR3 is TGTGCCAGCAGTTTCTCGGACAGGGGGCGAACCATGAACACCGGGGAGCTGTTTTTT. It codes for CASSFSDRGRTMNTGELFF.

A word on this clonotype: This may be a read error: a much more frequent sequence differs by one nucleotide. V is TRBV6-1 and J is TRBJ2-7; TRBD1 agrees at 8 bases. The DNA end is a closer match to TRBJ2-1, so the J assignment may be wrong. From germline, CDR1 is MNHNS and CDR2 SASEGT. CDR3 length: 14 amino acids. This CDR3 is CASSVTGENYEQFF. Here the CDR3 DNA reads TGTGCCAGCAGTGTGACAGGGGAGAACTACGAGCAGTTCTTC.

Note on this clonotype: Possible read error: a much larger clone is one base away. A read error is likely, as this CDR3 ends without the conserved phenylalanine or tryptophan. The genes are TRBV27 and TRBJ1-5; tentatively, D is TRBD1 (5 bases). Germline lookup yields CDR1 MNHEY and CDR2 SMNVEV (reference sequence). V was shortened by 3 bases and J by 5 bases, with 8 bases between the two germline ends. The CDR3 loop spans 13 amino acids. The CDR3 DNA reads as TGTGCCAGCAGTTTCGGGGCCTATCAGCCCCAGCATCTT. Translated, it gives CASSFGAYQPQHL.

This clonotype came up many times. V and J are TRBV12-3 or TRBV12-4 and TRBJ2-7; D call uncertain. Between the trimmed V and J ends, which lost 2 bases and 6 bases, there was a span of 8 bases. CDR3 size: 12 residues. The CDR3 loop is CASSLSVSEQYF. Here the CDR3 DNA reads TGTGCCAGCAGTTTATCCGTCAGCGAGCAGTACTTC.

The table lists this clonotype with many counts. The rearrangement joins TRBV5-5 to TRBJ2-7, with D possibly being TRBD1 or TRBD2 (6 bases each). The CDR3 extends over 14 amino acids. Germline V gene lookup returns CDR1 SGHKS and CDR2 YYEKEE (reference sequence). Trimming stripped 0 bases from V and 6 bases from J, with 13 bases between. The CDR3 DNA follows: TGTGCCAGCAGCTTGGGGGGGGCGACCCGCGAGCAGTACTTC. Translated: CASSLGGATREQYF.

CDR3 sequence (DNA): TGCGCCAGCAGCTCTTGGATGGAGGGCTACAATGAGCAGTTCTTC. It yields the protein CASSSWMEGYNEQFF. The rearrangement links TRBV5-1 to TRBJ2-1; possibly TRBD2 for D (6 bases). Germline V gene sequence: CDR1 SGHRS, CDR2 YFSETQ. There are 15 residues in the CDR3. V shed 3 bases and J shed 3 bases, with 13 bases lying between them.

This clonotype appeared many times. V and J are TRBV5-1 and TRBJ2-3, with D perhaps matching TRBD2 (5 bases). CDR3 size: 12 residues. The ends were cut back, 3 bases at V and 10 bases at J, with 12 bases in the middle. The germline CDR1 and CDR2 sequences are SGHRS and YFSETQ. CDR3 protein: CASSSSGFAQYF. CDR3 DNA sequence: TGCGCCAGCAGCTCCTCGGGGTTCGCGCAGTATTTT.

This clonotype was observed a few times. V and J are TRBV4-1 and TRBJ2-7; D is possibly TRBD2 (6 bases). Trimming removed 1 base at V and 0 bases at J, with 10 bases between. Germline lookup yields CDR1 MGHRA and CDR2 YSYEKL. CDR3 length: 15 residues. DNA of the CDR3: TGCGCCAGCAGCCAAGTTGAGACTAGCTCCTACGAGCAGTACTTC. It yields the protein CASSQVETSSYEQYF.

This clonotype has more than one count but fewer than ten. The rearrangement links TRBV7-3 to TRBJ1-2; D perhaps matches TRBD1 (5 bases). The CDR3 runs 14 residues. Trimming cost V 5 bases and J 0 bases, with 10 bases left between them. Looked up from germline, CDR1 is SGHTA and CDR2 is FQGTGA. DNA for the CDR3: TGTGCCAGCAGCCCGGGACGGCCTAACTATGGCTACACCTTC. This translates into CASSPGRPNYGYTF.

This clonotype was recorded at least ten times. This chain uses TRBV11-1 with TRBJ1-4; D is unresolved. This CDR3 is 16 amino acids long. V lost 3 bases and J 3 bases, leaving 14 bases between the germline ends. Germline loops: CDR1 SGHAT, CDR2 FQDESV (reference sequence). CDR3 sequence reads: CASSFSGPSANEKLFF. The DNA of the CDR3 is TGTGCCAGCAGCTTTTCAGGACCCTCCGCTAATGAAAAACTGTTTTTT.

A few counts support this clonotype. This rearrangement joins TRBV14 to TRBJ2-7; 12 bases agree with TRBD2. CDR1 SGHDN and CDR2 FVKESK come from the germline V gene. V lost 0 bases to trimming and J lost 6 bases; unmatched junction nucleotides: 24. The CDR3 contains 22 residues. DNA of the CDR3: TGTGCCAGCAGCCAAGATCTTGGGACTAGCGGGTCTGATAGAGGGCTCTTGCGCGAGCAGTACTTC. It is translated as CASSQDLGTSGSDRGLLREQYF.

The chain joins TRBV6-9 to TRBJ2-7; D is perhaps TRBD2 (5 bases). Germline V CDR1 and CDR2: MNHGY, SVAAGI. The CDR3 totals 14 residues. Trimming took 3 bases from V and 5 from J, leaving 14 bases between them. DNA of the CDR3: TGTGCCAGCAGTTACGGTACTAGTTTCGACGAGCAGTACTTC. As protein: CASSYGTSFDEQYF.

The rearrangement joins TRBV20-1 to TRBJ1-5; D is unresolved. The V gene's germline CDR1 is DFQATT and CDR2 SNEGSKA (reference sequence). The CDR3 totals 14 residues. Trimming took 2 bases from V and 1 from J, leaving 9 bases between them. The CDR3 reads CSARRGGSNQPQHF. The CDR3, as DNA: TGCAGTGCTAGACGCGGTGGGAGCAATCAGCCCCAGCATTTT.

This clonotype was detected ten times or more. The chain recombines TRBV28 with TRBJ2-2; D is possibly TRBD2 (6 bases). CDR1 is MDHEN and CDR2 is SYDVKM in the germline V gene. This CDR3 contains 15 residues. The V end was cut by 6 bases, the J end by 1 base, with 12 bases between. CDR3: CASRPGTLNTGELFF. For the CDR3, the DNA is TGTGCCAGCAGACCCGGGACTCTGAACACCGGGGAGCTGTTTTTT.

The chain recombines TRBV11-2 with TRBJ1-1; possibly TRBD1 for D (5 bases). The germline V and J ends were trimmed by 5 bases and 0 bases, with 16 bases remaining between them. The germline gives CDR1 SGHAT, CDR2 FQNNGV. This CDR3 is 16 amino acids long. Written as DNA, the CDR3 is TGTGCCAGCAGCCGGGGACTAGCGGGAATGAACACTGAAGCTTTCTTT. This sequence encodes CASSRGLAGMNTEAFF.

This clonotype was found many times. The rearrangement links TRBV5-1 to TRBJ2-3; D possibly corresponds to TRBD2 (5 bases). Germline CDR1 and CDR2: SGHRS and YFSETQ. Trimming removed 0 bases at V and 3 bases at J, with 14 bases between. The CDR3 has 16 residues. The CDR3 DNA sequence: TGCGCCAGCAGCTTGGTCCACGCCGGAGGAACAGATACGCAGTATTTT. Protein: CASSLVHAGGTDTQYF.

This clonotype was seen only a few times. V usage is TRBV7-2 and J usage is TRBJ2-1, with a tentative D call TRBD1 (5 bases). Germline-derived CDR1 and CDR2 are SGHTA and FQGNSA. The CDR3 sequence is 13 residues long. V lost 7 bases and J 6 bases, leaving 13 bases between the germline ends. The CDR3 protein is CASTIDSCNEQFF. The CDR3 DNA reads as TGTGCCAGCACCATAGACAGTTGCAATGAGCAGTTCTTC. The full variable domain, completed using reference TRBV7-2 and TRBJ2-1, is GAGVSQSPSNKVTEKGKDVELRCDPISGHTALYWYRQSLGQGLEFLIYFQGNSAPDKSGLPSDRFSAERTGGSVSTLTIQRTQQEDSAVYLCASTIDSCNEQFFGPGTRLTVL.

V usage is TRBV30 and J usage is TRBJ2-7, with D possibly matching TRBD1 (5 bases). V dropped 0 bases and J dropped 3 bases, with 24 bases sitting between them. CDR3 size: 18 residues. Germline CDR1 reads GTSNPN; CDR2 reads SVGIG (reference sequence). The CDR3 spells CAWSVLPTRGRRLYEQYF. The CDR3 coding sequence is TGTGCCTGGAGTGTACTCCCAACAAGGGGTAGACGCCTCTACGAGCAGTACTTC.